The 20 T cell receptor beta chains in this list originate from one sample, sequenced in a study of blood T cell repertoires in COVID-19. Here immunoSEQ multiplex PCR was the method, and the copy in TCRdb shows in-frame clones only, minus some. Found here are approximately 68,000 clones, about 89% of them singletons; the top ten hold around 13%. Sequencing was performed on peripheral blood. These receptors all come from a woman aged 60-70 years with acute or convalescent COVID-19.

The chain carries TRBV5-4 and TRBJ2-5; 8 bases agree with TRBD2. J gave up 5 bases and V 2 bases, and 8 bases lay outside the gene matches. Germline V lookup: CDR1 SGHNT, CDR2 YYREEE (reference sequence). The CDR3 length is 15 residues. CDR3 DNA: TGTGCCAGCAGCTTAATCGGGGGGGCCGGGGAGACCCAGTACTTC. The encoded protein is CASSLIGGAGETQYF.

This clone was seen only a few times. The genes are TRBV7-9 and TRBJ1-1; 9 nucleotides line up with TRBD1. V was clipped by 5 bases and J by 5 bases; unmatched bases: 3. The V gene's germline CDR1 is SEHNR and CDR2 FQNEAQ (reference sequence). CDR3 size: 13 residues. The CDR3 DNA sequence: TGTGCCAGCAGCAAGACAGGGGGGACTGAAGCTTTCTTT. The encoded protein is CASSKTGGTEAFF.

The chain joins TRBV11-3 to TRBJ2-7; possibly TRBD1 for D (6 bases). Deletions cut 5 bases from V and 5 bases from J, with 13 bases between. CDR3 size: 13 residues. The germline gives CDR1 SGHNT, CDR2 YENEEA. The CDR3 here is CASSPRQADEQYF. CDR3 coding DNA: TGTGCCAGCAGCCCCCGACAGGCCGACGAGCAGTACTTC.

The chain couples TRBV7-9 to TRBJ2-7; D remains unclear. V lost 5 bases and J 4 bases, leaving 18 bases between the germline ends. The CDR3 consists of 15 residues. In germline, CDR1 is SEHNR, CDR2 FQNEAQ (reference sequence). The DNA for the CDR3 is TGTGCCAGCAGCGGCCCCCGGGTAGATGGGTACGAGCAGTACTTC. The encoded protein is CASSGPRVDGYEQYF.

The genes are TRBV5-6 and TRBJ2-3, with a tentative D call TRBD2 (7 bases). CDR1 is SGHDT, CDR2 YYEEEE, per germline. V was trimmed by 4 bases and J by 11 bases, leaving 26 bases between them. CDR3 length: 16 amino acids. CDR3 coding DNA: TGTGCCAGCAGCGTGAGTAGGGGGGGCCTATTTCGGGTGCAGTATTTT. This sequence encodes CASSVSRGGLFRVQYF.

The rearrangement links TRBV6-5 to TRBJ1-6, with D possibly being TRBD1 (5 bases). The CDR3 consists of 15 residues. The V and J ends lost 8 bases and 11 bases respectively, with 22 bases between them. From germline, CDR1 is MNHEY and CDR2 SVGAGI. The CDR3 nucleotides read TGTGCCAGCGGACGGGACCCATTACGGGGGGCACCCCTCCACTTT. This sequence encodes CASGRDPLRGAPLHF.

The chain has TRBV7-7 and TRBJ2-5; a weak D match, TRBD2 (7 bases). The V and J ends lost 0 bases and 3 bases respectively, with 14 bases between them. The CDR3 is 16 residues long. Germline-derived CDR1 and CDR2 are SSHAT and FNYEAQ (reference sequence). The CDR3 is CASSLAPTGREETQYF. CDR3 DNA sequence: TGTGCCAGCAGCTTAGCCCCTACAGGGAGGGAAGAGACCCAGTACTTC.

J is TRBJ2-7 and V is TRBV7-8; 12 nucleotides align to TRBD2. V shed 4 bases and J 7 bases; nucleotides not matched to a gene: 8. The CDR3 runs to 15 residues. Germline-derived CDR1 and CDR2 are SGHVS and FQNEAQ. The CDR3 region has the DNA TGTGCCAGCAGCTCCGGACTAGCGGGGCACGGGGAGCAGTACTTC. It is translated as CASSSGLAGHGEQYF.

In this sample, this clone turned up once. The J gene is TRBJ2-2, the V gene TRBV11-2; D call uncertain. This CDR3 spans 13 amino acids. Germline V gives CDR1 SGHAT, CDR2 FQNNGV. V lost 7 bases, J lost 6 bases, and 12 bases lay in between. The CDR3 region is CASMGFGSGELFF. In DNA, the CDR3 is TGTGCCAGCATGGGTTTCGGGTCCGGGGAGCTGTTTTTT.

The V gene is TRBV5-1, the J gene TRBJ2-3; 7 bases line up with TRBD2. Looked up from germline, CDR1 is SGHRS and CDR2 is YFSETQ. J lost 0 bases, V lost 0 bases, and 1 base had no gene match. CDR3 length: 15 amino acids. The CDR3 loop reads CASSLAGGSTDTQYF. The CDR3 nucleotides read TGCGCCAGCAGCTTGGCCGGGGGGAGCACAGATACGCAGTATTTT. Together with reference TRBV5-1 and TRBJ2-3, the CDR3 gives the full variable domain: KAGVTQTPRYLIKTRGQQVTLSCSPISGHRSVSWYQQTPGQGLQFLFEYFSETQRNKGNFPGRFSGRQFSNSRSEMNVSTLELGDSALYLCASSLAGGSTDTQYFGPGTRLTVL.

The rearrangement uses TRBV5-1 and TRBJ1-4; D unresolved. The CDR3 length is 14 residues. The ends were cut back, 4 bases at V and 0 bases at J, with 7 bases in the middle. CDR1 and CDR2 (germline): SGHRS, YFSETQ. CDR3 bases: TGCGCCAGCAGCCCGACAACAACTAATGAAAAACTGTTTTTT. Amino acids: CASSPTTTNEKLFF.

This clone appeared a few times. The chain combines TRBV12-5 with TRBJ1-5; D uncertain. V was shortened by 6 bases and J by 0 bases, with 15 bases between the two germline ends. The CDR3 contains 16 residues. Germline CDR1 is LGHNT and CDR2 is FRNRAP. The CDR3 sequence is CASGALWAGSNQPQHF. CDR3 coding DNA: TGTGCTAGTGGGGCCCTCTGGGCAGGTAGCAATCAGCCCCAGCATTTT.

The chain is built from TRBV19 and TRBJ2-7; 7 positions match TRBD2. The CDR3 is 14 residues long. The germline V gene has CDR1 LNHDA and CDR2 SQIVND (reference sequence). The ends lost 4 bases at V and 1 base at J; junction bases unmatched: 4. CDR3 sequence reads: CASSRVRGSYEQYF. The CDR3 nucleotides read TGTGCCAGTAGTAGGGTGCGGGGGTCCTACGAGCAGTACTTC.

The rearrangement uses TRBV6-1 and TRBJ1-5; maybe TRBD1 (5 bases). In germline, CDR1 is MNHNS, CDR2 SASEGT. The CDR3 covers 15 residues. V was trimmed by 0 bases and J by 5 bases, leaving 11 bases between them. The CDR3 coding sequence is TGTGCCAGCAGTGAAGCGCCGGGGGGGGATCAGCCCCAGCATTTT. It is translated as CASSEAPGGDQPQHF.

The chain uses TRBV19 and TRBJ1-2, with 8 bases lining up with TRBD1. Germline V gene sequence: CDR1 LNHDA, CDR2 SQIVND (reference sequence). J gave up 8 bases and V 5 bases, and 7 bases lay outside the gene matches. The CDR3 is 13 residues long. CDR3 protein: CASSVQGDRGYTF. CDR3 nucleotide sequence: TGTGCCAGTAGTGTACAGGGGGACCGGGGCTACACCTTC.

This chain joins TRBV11-1 and TRBJ2-2, with 12 bases matching TRBD1. CDR3 length equals 14 residues. V lost 9 bases and J lost 6; bases outside the gene matches: 5. In germline, CDR1 is SGHAT, CDR2 FQDESV (reference sequence). The CDR3 loop is CASSGTGGSGELFF. Here the CDR3 DNA reads TGTGCCAGTTCCGGGACAGGGGGCTCCGGGGAGCTGTTTTTT. The variable domain in full, completed from reference TRBV11-1 and TRBJ2-2, reads EAEVAQSPRYKITEKSQAVAFWCDPISGHATLYWYRQILGQGPELLVQFQDESVVDDSQLPKDRFSAERLKGVDSTLKIQPAELGDSAMYLCASSGTGGSGELFFGEGSRLTVL.

The chain combines TRBV30 with TRBJ2-7; TRBD2 might be the D (5 bases). Trimming cost V 8 bases and J 2 bases, with 19 bases left between them. CDR1 is GTSNPN, CDR2 SVGIG, per germline (reference sequence). The CDR3 has 14 amino acids. CDR3 residues: CASKDSDLAYEQYF. The CDR3 DNA sequence: TGTGCCAGTAAAGATAGCGACCTTGCCTACGAGCAGTACTTC.

The V gene is TRBV14, the J gene TRBJ1-1, with 7 bases that match TRBD1. Germline V lookup: CDR1 SGHDN, CDR2 FVKESK. Trimming cost V 1 base and J 4 bases; bases outside gene matches: 6. This CDR3 spans 15 amino acids. CDR3 bases: TGTGCCAGCAGCCAAGCCCTAAGACAGGGCACTGAAGCTTTCTTT. Amino acid sequence: CASSQALRQGTEAFF.

The J gene is TRBJ1-1, the V gene TRBV6-5; 12 bases align to TRBD1. The V gene's germline CDR1 is MNHEY and CDR2 SVGAGI. V lost 5 bases to trimming and J lost 10 bases; unmatched junction nucleotides: 11. The CDR3 totals 15 residues. CDR3 sequence (DNA): TGTGCCAGCAGTCCGGGACAGGGGGCACGTCGGATAGCTTTCTTT. It encodes CASSPGQGARRIAFF.

A note on this clone: One end of the junction is discordant with germline, which a read error may explain. The rearrangement links TRBV30 to TRBJ1-1; D is unresolved. CDR3 length: 12 residues. CDR1 GTSNPN and CDR2 SVGIG come from the germline V gene (reference sequence). DNA of the CDR3: TGTGCCTGGGTAGGTGGAGAGGCTGAAACTTTCTTT. Translating it yields CAWVGGEAETFF.